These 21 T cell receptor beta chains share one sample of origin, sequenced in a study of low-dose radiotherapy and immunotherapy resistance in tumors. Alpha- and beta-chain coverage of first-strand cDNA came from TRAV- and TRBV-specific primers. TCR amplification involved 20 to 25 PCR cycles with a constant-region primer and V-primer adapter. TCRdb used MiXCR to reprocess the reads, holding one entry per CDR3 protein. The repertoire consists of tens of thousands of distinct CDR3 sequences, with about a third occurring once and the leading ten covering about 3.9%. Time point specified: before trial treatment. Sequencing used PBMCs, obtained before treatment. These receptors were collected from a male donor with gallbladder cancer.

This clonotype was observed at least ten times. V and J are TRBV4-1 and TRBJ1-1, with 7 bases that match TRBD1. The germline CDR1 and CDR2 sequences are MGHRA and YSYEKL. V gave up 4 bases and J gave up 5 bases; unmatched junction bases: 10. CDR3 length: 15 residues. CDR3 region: CASSRSFQGGTEAFF. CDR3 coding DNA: TGCGCCAGCAGCCGATCGTTCCAGGGGGGGACTGAAGCTTTCTTT.

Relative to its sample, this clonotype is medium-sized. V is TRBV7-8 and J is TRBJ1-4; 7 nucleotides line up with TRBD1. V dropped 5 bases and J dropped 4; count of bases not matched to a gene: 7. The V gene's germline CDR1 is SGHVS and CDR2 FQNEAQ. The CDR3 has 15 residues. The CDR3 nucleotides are TGTGCCAGCAGCCACACGACAGGGATTAATGAAAAACTGTTTTTT. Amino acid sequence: CASSHTTGINEKLFF.

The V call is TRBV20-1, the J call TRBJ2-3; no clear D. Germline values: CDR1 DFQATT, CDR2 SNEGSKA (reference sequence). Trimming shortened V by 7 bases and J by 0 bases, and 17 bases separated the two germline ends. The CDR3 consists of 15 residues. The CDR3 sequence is CSGSSPVGSTDTQYF. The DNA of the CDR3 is TGCAGTGGTAGCTCCCCGGTTGGAAGCACAGATACGCAGTATTTT.

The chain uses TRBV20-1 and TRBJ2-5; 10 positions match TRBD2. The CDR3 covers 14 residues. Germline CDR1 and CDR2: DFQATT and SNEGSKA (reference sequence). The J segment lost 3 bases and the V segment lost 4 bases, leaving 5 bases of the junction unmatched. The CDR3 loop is CSAIPSGRKETQYF. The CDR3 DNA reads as TGCAGTGCTATCCCTAGCGGGAGAAAAGAGACCCAGTACTTC.

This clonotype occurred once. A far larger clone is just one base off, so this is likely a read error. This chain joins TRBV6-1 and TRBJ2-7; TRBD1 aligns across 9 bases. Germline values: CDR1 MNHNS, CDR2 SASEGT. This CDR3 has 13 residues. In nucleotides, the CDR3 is TGTGTCACCAAGGGGGACAGGGTGTACGAGCAGTACTTC. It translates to CVTKGDRVYEQYF.

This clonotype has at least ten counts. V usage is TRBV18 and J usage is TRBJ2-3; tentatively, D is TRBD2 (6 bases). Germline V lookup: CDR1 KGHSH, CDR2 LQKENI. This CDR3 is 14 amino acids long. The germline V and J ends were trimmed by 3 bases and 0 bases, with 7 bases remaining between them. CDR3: CASSPGLSTDTQYF. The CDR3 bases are TGTGCCAGCTCACCGGGACTTAGCACAGATACGCAGTATTTT.

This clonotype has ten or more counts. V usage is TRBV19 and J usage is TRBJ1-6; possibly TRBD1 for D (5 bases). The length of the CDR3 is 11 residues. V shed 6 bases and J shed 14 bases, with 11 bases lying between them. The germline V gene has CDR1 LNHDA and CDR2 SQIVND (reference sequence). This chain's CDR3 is CASRAGSTLHF. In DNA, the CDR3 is TGTGCCAGTAGGGCAGGGAGCACCCTCCACTTT.

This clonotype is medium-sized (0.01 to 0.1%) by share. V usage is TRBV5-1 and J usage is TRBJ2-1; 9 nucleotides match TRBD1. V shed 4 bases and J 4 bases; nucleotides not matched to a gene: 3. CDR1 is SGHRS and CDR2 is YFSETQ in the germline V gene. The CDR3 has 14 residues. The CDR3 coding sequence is TGCGCCAGCAGCACCGGACAGGGGTACAATGAGCAGTTCTTC. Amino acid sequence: CASSTGQGYNEQFF. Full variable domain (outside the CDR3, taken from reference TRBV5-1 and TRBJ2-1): KAGVTQTPRYLIKTRGQQVTLSCSPISGHRSVSWYQQTPGQGLQFLFEYFSETQRNKGNFPGRFSGRQFSNSRSEMNVSTLELGDSALYLCASSTGQGYNEQFFGPGTRLTVL.

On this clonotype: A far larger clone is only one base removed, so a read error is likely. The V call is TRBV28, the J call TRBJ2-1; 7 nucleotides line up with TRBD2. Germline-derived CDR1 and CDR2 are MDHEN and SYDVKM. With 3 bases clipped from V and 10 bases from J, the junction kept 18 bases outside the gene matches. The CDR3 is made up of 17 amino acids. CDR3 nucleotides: TGTGCCAGCAGTTTTGCTTGGGGGGGACTTGGGTCCTACGAGCAGTTCTTC. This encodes CASSFAWGGLGSYEQFF.

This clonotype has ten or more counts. CDR3 coding DNA: TGTGCCAGCAGCCCACGACTAGCGGGAGTCGGGGAGACCCAGTACTTC. Residues: CASSPRLAGVGETQYF. The J gene is TRBJ2-5, the V gene TRBV5-4; the match to TRBD2 covers 12 bases. The CDR3 is made up of 16 amino acids. Germline lookup yields CDR1 SGHNT and CDR2 YYREEE (reference sequence). The ends lost 4 bases at V and 5 bases at J; junction bases unmatched: 9. Based on the CDR3 plus reference TRBV5-4 and TRBJ2-5, the full variable domain is ETGVTQSPTHLIKTRGQQVTLRCSSQSGHNTVSWYQQALGQGPQFIFQYYREEENGRGNFPPRFSGLQFPNYSSELNVNALELDDSALYLCASSPRLAGVGETQYFGPGTRLLVL.

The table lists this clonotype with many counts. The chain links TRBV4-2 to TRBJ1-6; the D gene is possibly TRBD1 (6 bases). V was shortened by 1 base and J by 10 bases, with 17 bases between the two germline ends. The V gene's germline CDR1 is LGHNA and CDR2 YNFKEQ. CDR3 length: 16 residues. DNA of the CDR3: TGTGCCAGCAGCCAAGTTACGGACAGAGTTAGCTCACCCCTCCACTTT. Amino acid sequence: CASSQVTDRVSSPLHF.

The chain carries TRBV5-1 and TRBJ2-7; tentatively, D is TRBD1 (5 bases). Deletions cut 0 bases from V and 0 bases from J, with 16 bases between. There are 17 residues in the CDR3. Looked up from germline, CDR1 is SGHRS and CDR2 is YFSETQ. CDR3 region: CASSLGILDTSSYEQYF. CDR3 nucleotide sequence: TGCGCCAGCAGCTTGGGAATATTGGACACCTCCTCCTACGAGCAGTACTTC.

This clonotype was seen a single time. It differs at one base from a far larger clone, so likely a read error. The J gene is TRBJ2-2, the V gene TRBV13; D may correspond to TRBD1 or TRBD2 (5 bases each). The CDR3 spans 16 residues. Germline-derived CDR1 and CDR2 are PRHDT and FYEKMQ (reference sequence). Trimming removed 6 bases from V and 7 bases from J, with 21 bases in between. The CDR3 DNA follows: TGTGCCAGCAGTGAAGTGGGGACGGGGTTCGTCGGGGAGCTGTTTTTT. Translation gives CASSEVGTGFVGELFF.

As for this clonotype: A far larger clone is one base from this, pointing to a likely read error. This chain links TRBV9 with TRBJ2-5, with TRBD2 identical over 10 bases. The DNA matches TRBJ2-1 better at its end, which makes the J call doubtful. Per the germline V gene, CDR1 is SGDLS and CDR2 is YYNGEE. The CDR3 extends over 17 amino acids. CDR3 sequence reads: CASSGHSGRYPPNDQFF. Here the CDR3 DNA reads TGTGCCAGCAGCGGTCATAGCGGGAGGTACCCCCCCAATGATCAGTTCTTC.

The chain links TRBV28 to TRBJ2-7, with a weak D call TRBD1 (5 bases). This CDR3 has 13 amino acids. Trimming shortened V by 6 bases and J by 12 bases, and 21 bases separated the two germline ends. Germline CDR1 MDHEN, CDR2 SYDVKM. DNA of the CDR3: TGTGCCAGCAGCCCGCCATCCCAGGGTATTCCGTACTTC. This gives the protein CASSPPSQGIPYF.

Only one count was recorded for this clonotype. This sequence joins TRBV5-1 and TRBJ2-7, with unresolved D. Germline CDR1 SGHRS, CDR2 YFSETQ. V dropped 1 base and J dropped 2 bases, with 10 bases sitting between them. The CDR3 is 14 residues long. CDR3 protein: CASSLNILAYEQYF. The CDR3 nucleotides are TGCGCCAGCAGCTTGAATATTCTCGCCTACGAGCAGTACTTC.

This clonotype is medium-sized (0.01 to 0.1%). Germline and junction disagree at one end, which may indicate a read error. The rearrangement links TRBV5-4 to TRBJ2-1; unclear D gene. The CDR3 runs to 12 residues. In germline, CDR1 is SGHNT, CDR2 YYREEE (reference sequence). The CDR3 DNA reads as TGTGCCAGCAGCCTAGGGTTAAATGGGCAGTTCTTC. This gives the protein CASSLGLNGQFF.

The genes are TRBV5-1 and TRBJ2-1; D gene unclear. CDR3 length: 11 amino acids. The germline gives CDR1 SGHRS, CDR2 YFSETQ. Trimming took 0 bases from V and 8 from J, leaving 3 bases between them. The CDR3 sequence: CASSLEYEQFF. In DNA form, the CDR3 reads TGCGCCAGCAGCTTGGAGTATGAGCAGTTCTTC.

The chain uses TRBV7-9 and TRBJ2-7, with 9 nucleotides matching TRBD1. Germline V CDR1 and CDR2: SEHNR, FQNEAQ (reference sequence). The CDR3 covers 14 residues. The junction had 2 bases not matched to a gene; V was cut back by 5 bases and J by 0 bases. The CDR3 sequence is CASSRDRDSYEQYF. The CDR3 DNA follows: TGTGCCAGCAGCCGGGACAGGGACTCCTACGAGCAGTACTTC.

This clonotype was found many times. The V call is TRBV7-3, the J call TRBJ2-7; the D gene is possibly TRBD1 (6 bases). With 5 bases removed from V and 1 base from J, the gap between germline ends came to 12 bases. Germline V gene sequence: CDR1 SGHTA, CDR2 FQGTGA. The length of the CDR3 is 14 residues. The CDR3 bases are TGTGCCAGCAGCGATTACAGGGTGTCCTACGAGCAGTACTTC. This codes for CASSDYRVSYEQYF.

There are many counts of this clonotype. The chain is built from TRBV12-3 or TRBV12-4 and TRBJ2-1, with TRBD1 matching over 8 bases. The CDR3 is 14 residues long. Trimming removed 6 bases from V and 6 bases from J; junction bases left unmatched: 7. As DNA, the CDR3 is TGTGCCAGCAGCTCAGGGGGCCGAGGCAATGAGCAGTTCTTC. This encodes CASSSGGRGNEQFF.